This TCR beta chain derives from a study of post-analysis software for immune sequencing data. Study background: The cohort encompassed relapsing-remitting, secondary progressive and progressive-relapsing multiple sclerosis disease courses. Findings and caveats of the study: Comparison with controls showed significantly lower normalized Chao1 diversity in multiple sclerosis patients. Under the F measure, samples that were prepared in one batch clustered strongly together. Patients carried roughly 5 TRBV segments more frequently than controls did, and TRBV5-6, TRBV5-1 and TRBV20-1 were among them.

The ends lost 2 bases at V and 6 bases at J; junction bases unmatched: 3. This CDR3 region has 14 residues. The germline CDR1 and CDR2 sequences are ENHRY and SYGVKD. Unique molecular identifiers had been added to the TCR beta cDNA libraries. In TCRdb, the PCR reads were re-called with MiXCR into one record per CDR3 protein. The top ten hold 4.9% of the sample, which has 650,000 to 850,000 distinct CDR3 sequences, 46% seen once. With respect to this clonotype: Its antigen is undetermined.

Sequenced sample: blood. This TCR was recovered from a girl under 18 with multiple sclerosis. The chain uses TRBV10-3 and TRBJ2-3; 9 bases agree with TRBD1. Here the CDR3 DNA reads TGTGCCATCAGTGAGGGACAGGGGTGGGATACGCAGTATTTT. Translating it yields CAISEGQGWDTQYF.